The 21 T cell receptor beta chains in this list originate from one sample, sequenced in a study of T cells in Graves' hyperthyroidism and ophthalmopathy. It was RNA transcripts that yielded the amplified TCR beta CDR3 regions. The HTBI primer set was used in a first-round RT-PCR of the TCR CDR3. TCRdb passed the multiplex PCR reads through MiXCR, listing each CDR3 protein once. The repertoire has over 700,000 distinct CDR3 sequences, around 20% of them found once; the top ten carry over 15%. Sequencing was performed on blood. The source of these receptors is a woman between 50 and 59 years old with Graves' hyperthyroidism that later progressed to Graves' ophthalmopathy.

The chain's CDR3 is CASSLALVAEQETQYF. CDR3 DNA: TGTGCCAGCAGCTTAGCCTTAGTAGCAGAGCAAGAGACCCAGTACTTC. The gene calls are TRBV7-9 and TRBJ2-5, with D unclear. Trimming stripped 0 bases from V and 2 bases from J, with 13 bases between. The CDR3 length is 16 residues. The germline gives CDR1 SEHNR, CDR2 FQNEAQ (reference sequence). The full variable domain, completed using reference TRBV7-9 and TRBJ2-5, is DTGVSQNPRHKITKRGQNVTFRCDPISEHNRLYWYRQTLGQGPEFLTYFQNEAQLEKSRLLSDRFSAERPKGSFSTLEIQRTEQGDSAMYLCASSLALVAEQETQYFGPGTRLLVL.

This clonotype was detected many times. The chain recombines TRBV27 with TRBJ2-3; 7 positions match TRBD2. Germline V gives CDR1 MNHEY, CDR2 SMNVEV (reference sequence). J gave up 2 bases and V 2 bases, and 7 bases lay outside the gene matches. This CDR3 is built from 16 residues. This CDR3 is CASSLNPAGYTDTQYF. CDR3 coding DNA: TGTGCCAGCAGTTTAAACCCAGCGGGGTACACAGATACGCAGTATTTT.

The chain joins TRBV29-1 to TRBJ2-3; D not certain. Germline-derived CDR1 and CDR2 are SQVTM and ANQGSEA. The CDR3 contains 14 residues. V was pared by 4 bases and J by 1 base, with 12 bases between. The DNA for the CDR3 is TGCAGCGTTGGGCTAGTCGTGGGCACAGATACGCAGTATTTT. It codes for CSVGLVVGTDTQYF.

This sequence joins TRBV20-1 and TRBJ1-1; TRBD1 is a possible D gene (5 bases). The germline V gene has CDR1 DFQATT and CDR2 SNEGSKA (reference sequence). CDR3 length equals 13 residues. The V and J ends lost 5 bases and 5 bases respectively, with 15 bases between them. The CDR3 nucleotides are TGCAGTGCTCGGGACTCCTGGGGGACTGAAGCTTTCTTT. Amino acids: CSARDSWGTEAFF.

This chain links TRBV7-9 with TRBJ2-5; 7 bases fit TRBD1. V gave up 7 bases and J gave up 2 bases; unmatched junction bases: 10. Germline assignment: CDR1 SEHNR and CDR2 FQNEAQ (reference sequence). The CDR3 runs to 15 residues. CDR3 nucleotides: TGTGCCAGCACGGGCGCTAAGACAGGGCAAGAGACCCAGTACTTC. Residues: CASTGAKTGQETQYF.

The J gene is TRBJ1-1, the V gene TRBV7-2; D might be TRBD1 (6 bases). Germline loops: CDR1 SGHTA, CDR2 FQGNSA. The CDR3 consists of 14 residues. V lost 1 base to trimming and J lost 7 bases, with 13 bases between them. The CDR3 sequence is CASSLVGGEYEAFF. CDR3 bases: TGTGCCAGCAGCTTAGTTGGGGGCGAGTATGAAGCTTTCTTT.

This clonotype was observed at least ten times. This rearrangement joins TRBV7-9 to TRBJ2-2, with D maybe TRBD1 (6 bases). Per germline, CDR1 SEHNR and CDR2 FQNEAQ (reference sequence). The CDR3 extends over 13 amino acids. The V gene lost 6 bases and the J gene lost 6 bases, with 11 bases spanning the gap. CDR3 loop: CASRPSGAGELFF. In DNA, the CDR3 is TGTGCCAGCAGACCGTCAGGGGCCGGGGAGCTGTTTTTT. Together with reference TRBV7-9 and TRBJ2-2, the CDR3 gives the full variable domain: DTGVSQNPRHKITKRGQNVTFRCDPISEHNRLYWYRQTLGQGPEFLTYFQNEAQLEKSRLLSDRFSAERPKGSFSTLEIQRTEQGDSAMYLCASRPSGAGELFFGEGSRLTVL.

This clonotype was found a few times. This sequence joins TRBV15 and TRBJ1-5; D gene uncertain. V lost 1 base and J lost 0, with 13 bases in between. Germline V gene data show CDR1 as LNHNV and CDR2 as YYDKDF (reference sequence). CDR3 size: 17 residues. The CDR3 region is CATSRALGRASNQPQHF. The CDR3, as DNA: TGTGCCACCAGCAGAGCTCTTGGACGGGCTAGCAATCAGCCCCAGCATTTT.

This chain joins TRBV6-5 and TRBJ1-6, with a weak D call TRBD1 (5 bases). Trimming removed 1 base from V and 9 bases from J, with 16 bases in between. The germline CDR1 and CDR2 sequences are MNHEY and SVGAGI. The CDR3 is made up of 16 amino acids. CDR3 bases: TGTGCCAGCAGTTACTTGAGTCAGGGAAGTAGTTCACCCCTCCACTTT. Amino acids: CASSYLSQGSSSPLHF.

The genes are TRBV6-5 and TRBJ2-1, with 10 bases matching TRBD2. J gave up 4 bases and V 2 bases, and 5 bases lay outside the gene matches. Germline V gives CDR1 MNHEY, CDR2 SVGAGI. The CDR3 covers 16 residues. The CDR3 nucleotides read TGTGCCAGCAGTTACGAAGCTAGCGGGGGTTACAATGAGCAGTTCTTC. Translated: CASSYEASGGYNEQFF.

This clonotype was recorded many times. The chain uses TRBV2 and TRBJ2-3; D unclear. CDR3 length: 15 residues. Germline CDR1 reads SNHLY; CDR2 reads FYNNEI. Trimming cost V 10 bases and J 1 base, with 18 bases left between them. The CDR3 loop is CATPSGQVRTDTQYF. As DNA, the CDR3 is TGTGCCACCCCATCGGGCCAGGTTCGCACAGATACGCAGTATTTT. Full variable domain (rest looked up from reference TRBV2 and TRBJ2-3): EPEVTQTPSHQVTQMGQEVILRCVPISNHLYFYWYRQILGQKVEFLVSFYNNEISEKSEIFDDQFSVERPDGSNFTLKIRSTKLEDSAMYFCATPSGQVRTDTQYFGPGTRLTVL.

The sample holds many counts of this clonotype. This chain joins TRBV3-1 and TRBJ2-1; no definite D call. The V end lost 4 bases, the J end lost 4 bases, and 5 bases lay between the germline ends. CDR1 and CDR2 (germline): LGHDT, YNNKEL (reference sequence). This CDR3 contains 12 residues. CDR3 sequence reads: CASSRNYNEQFF. For the CDR3, the DNA is TGTGCCAGCAGCCGCAATTACAATGAGCAGTTCTTC.

This clonotype was observed a handful of times. The chain is built from TRBV5-6 and TRBJ1-4; D is perhaps TRBD1 (5 bases). This CDR3 comprises 17 residues. The V gene's germline CDR1 is SGHDT and CDR2 YYEEEE. Trimming took off 2 bases at V and 6 bases at J, with 20 bases between the two ends. The CDR3 DNA reads as TGTGCCAGCAGCTTAGCCCTCGTGGTCGGGGCCCATGAAAAACTGTTTTTT. It yields the protein CASSLALVVGAHEKLFF.

A few counts support this clonotype. J is TRBJ2-5 and V is TRBV12-3 or TRBV12-4; TRBD2 is a possible D gene (6 bases). The CDR3 covers 11 residues. The V and J ends lost 6 bases and 6 bases respectively, with 8 bases between them. Here the CDR3 reads CASRGGKTQYF. The CDR3 region has the DNA TGTGCCAGCAGGGGGGGAAAGACCCAGTACTTC.

This clonotype has a count of ten or more. The rearrangement links TRBV5-6 to TRBJ1-6, with 11 bases lining up with TRBD1. Trimming at V came to 0 bases and at J to 10 bases, leaving 9 bases not matched to a gene. Germline V lookup: CDR1 SGHDT, CDR2 YYEEEE. This CDR3 spans 17 amino acids. The CDR3 is CASSLEWTGGVGSPLHF. For the CDR3, the DNA is TGTGCCAGCAGCTTGGAGTGGACAGGGGGCGTCGGGTCACCCCTCCACTTT.

This clonotype has a count of ten or more. V and J are TRBV20-1 and TRBJ2-3; 13 nucleotides match TRBD2. Trimming at V came to 3 bases and at J to 0 bases, leaving 12 bases not matched to a gene. The CDR3 extends over 19 amino acids. Germline V CDR1 and CDR2: DFQATT, SNEGSKA (reference sequence). The CDR3 reads CSASYPTSGGAYSTDTQYF. The CDR3 nucleotides read TGCAGTGCTAGTTACCCCACTAGCGGGGGGGCCTATAGCACAGATACGCAGTATTTT.

The CDR3 sequence: CSARARQGVNTEAFF. The CDR3 coding sequence is TGCAGTGCTAGAGCCAGACAGGGGGTAAACACTGAAGCTTTCTTT. The V gene is TRBV20-1, the J gene TRBJ1-1; the match to TRBD1 covers 9 bases. V lost 1 base to trimming and J lost 2 bases; unmatched junction nucleotides: 5. Germline CDR1 DFQATT, CDR2 SNEGSKA (reference sequence). The CDR3 sequence is 15 residues long.

The chain combines TRBV14 with TRBJ2-1; D unclear. Per germline, CDR1 SGHDN and CDR2 FVKESK. The germline V and J ends were trimmed by 1 base and 2 bases, with 9 bases remaining between them. The CDR3 covers 15 residues. CDR3 nucleotide sequence: TGTGCCAGCAGCCAAGCGTCAGGTCCCTACAATGAGCAGTTCTTC. Amino acids: CASSQASGPYNEQFF.

The genes are TRBV9 and TRBJ1-2; D not certain. The CDR3 has 14 amino acids. V was clipped by 0 bases and J by 5 bases, with 11 bases between them. Per the germline V gene, CDR1 is SGDLS and CDR2 is YYNGEE. CDR3: CASSVEVAPYGYTF. DNA for the CDR3: TGTGCCAGCAGCGTAGAGGTGGCCCCTTATGGCTACACCTTC.

This clonotype has ten or more counts. The chain links TRBV6-1 to TRBJ1-1; D gene ambiguous. CDR3 length: 11 residues. The V gene lost 5 bases and the J gene lost 3 bases, with 4 bases spanning the gap. Per germline, CDR1 MNHNS and CDR2 SASEGT. The CDR3 reads CASSTDTEAFF. In DNA, the CDR3 is TGTGCCAGCAGTACCGACACTGAAGCTTTCTTT.

This clonotype was counted between two and nine times. This chain uses TRBV18 with TRBJ1-4; TRBD1 is a possible D gene (5 bases). The CDR3 length is 15 residues. Germline loops: CDR1 KGHSH, CDR2 LQKENI. V lost 3 bases and J 6 bases, leaving 14 bases between the germline ends. The CDR3 nucleotides are TGTGCCAGCTCACCGCCGACAGCCGCGGATGAAAAACTGTTTTTT. It specifies CASSPPTAADEKLFF.